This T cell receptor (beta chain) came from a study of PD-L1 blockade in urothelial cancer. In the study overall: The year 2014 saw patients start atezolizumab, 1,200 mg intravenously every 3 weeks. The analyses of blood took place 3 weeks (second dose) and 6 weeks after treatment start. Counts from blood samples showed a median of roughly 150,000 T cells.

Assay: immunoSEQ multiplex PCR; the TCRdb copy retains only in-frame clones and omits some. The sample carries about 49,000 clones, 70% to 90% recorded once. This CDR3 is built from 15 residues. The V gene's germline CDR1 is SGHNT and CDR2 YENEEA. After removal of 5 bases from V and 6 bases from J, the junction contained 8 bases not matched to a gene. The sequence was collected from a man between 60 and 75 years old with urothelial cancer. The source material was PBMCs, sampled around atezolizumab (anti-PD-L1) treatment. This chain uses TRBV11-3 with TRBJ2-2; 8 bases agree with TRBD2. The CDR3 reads CASSPGGGGPGELFF. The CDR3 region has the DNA TGTGCCAGCAGCCCCGGGGGGGGAGGTCCCGGGGAGCTGTTTTTT.